This TCR beta chain was documented in a study of blood T cell repertoires in COVID-19. About the study: The origin of the acute and convalescent COVID-19 samples was the United States, Italy and Spain. From T cells, B-cell-depleted T cells, or PBMCs came the material, which was cDNA or gDNA.

This clone showed up just a few times. The V gene's germline CDR1 is MNHEY and CDR2 SMNVEV (reference sequence). The CDR3 runs to 16 residues. Trimming shortened V by 3 bases and J by 1 base, and 15 bases separated the two germline ends. In the study's own analysis: For nucleated cells, counts were estimated from reference gene primer amplification. Measured with immunoSEQ multiplex PCR; TCRdb has only the in-frame clones, and not every one. V and J calls and clone size are given by that table; D and trimming were obtained from the DNA. This sample carries hundreds of thousands of clones, about nine tenths of them seen once, and the ten largest clones take 1.4%.

Input material: peripheral blood. This chain links TRBV27 with TRBJ1-1; a weak D match, TRBD1 (6 bases). This sequence originates from a woman in her 30s with active or convalescent COVID-19. The CDR3 is CASSFLRGPKNTEAFF. CDR3 coding DNA: TGTGCCAGCAGTTTTCTCAGGGGTCCCAAGAACACTGAAGCTTTCTTT.